The TCR beta chain under discussion was sequenced for a study of cytomegalovirus exposure and HLA in healthy donors. Findings and limits, study-wide: Researchers reported from a later analysis that most CMV-associated TCR beta chains appeared HLA-restricted. Later analysis demonstrated an association between a missense DCLRE1C variant and TCR beta V- and J-gene trimming.

As to this clone: As yet, its antigen is unknown.

V shed 4 bases and J shed 8 bases, with 17 bases lying between them. CDR1 is MDHEN, CDR2 SYDVKM, per germline. This CDR3 comprises 15 residues. This PCR relied on a set of 60 Vbeta primers and 13 Jbeta primers. Clones were read by immunoSEQ multiplex PCR, and TCRdb kept only the in-frame ones, dropping some. The repertoire holds roughly 150,000 clones, with roughly 70% as singletons. This receptor was taken from a man aged 40-49 years in good health and CMV-seronegative. Input material: PBMCs. The chain couples TRBV28 to TRBJ1-4; TRBD1 might be the D (5 bases). The CDR3 DNA reads TGTGCCAGCAGTTATCGTCGGGGGGGTGGGGAAAAACTGTTTTTT. It yields the protein CASSYRRGGGEKLFF.